This T cell receptor beta chain emerged from a study of cytomegalovirus exposure and HLA in healthy donors. General study results and limits: Donor immune exposure was known only as CMV serostatus.

The CDR3 has 13 residues. CDR1 and CDR2 (germline): MDHEN, SYDVKM. The V end lost 10 bases, the J end lost 0 bases, and 10 bases lay between the germline ends. Worth noting for this clone: The antigen remains unidentified.

13 Jbeta primers and 60 Vbeta primers were used for the PCR. Sequencing was performed with immunoSEQ multiplex PCR; in TCRdb, only in-frame clones are kept and a portion is missing. The data hold under 200,000 clones, with around 88% observed a single time. This chain connects TRBV28 to TRBJ1-3, with D possibly matching TRBD1 (5 bases). This TCR came from a woman aged 30 to 39 in good health and CMV-seronegative. The sample comprised PBMCs. The CDR3 loop is CAIAGPSGNTIYF. The CDR3 bases are TGTGCCATCGCGGGACCCTCTGGAAACACCATATATTTT.